Listed here are 27 T cell receptor beta chains from one sample, sequenced in a study of shared clonotypes between healthy human individuals. Generated by immunoSEQ multiplex PCR, the TCRdb table keeps only in-frame clones and is missing some. This table has roughly 760,000 clones, around 72% appearing once. Sequencing used memory CD4+ T cells sorted from blood. As to subset: CD45RA-negative fraction. These receptors came from a woman in her 30s in good health.

This clone was detected ten times or more. The chain combines TRBV11-3 with TRBJ2-1; D ambiguous. The CDR3 runs to 13 residues. Germline CDR1 reads SGHNT; CDR2 reads YENEEA. V was clipped by 5 bases and J by 5 bases, with 10 bases between them. The CDR3 reads CASSAVPDNEQFF. The CDR3 coding sequence is TGTGCCAGCAGCGCGGTGCCCGACAATGAGCAGTTCTTC.

The V gene is TRBV25-1, the J gene TRBJ2-1; D might be TRBD2 (6 bases). This CDR3 contains 13 residues. V was shortened by 4 bases and J by 7 bases, with 11 bases between the two germline ends. CDR1 is MGHDK and CDR2 is SYGVNS in the germline V gene. CDR3 protein: CASSGAGINEQFF. The CDR3 region has the DNA TGTGCCAGCAGTGGTGCGGGAATAAATGAGCAGTTCTTC.

This clone was recorded at least ten times. The genes are TRBV7-2 and TRBJ1-1, with D unresolved. The CDR3 covers 13 residues. The V and J ends lost 3 bases and 9 bases respectively, with 14 bases between them. From germline, CDR1 is SGHTA and CDR2 FQGNSA. The CDR3 sequence is CASSFSGEGKAFF. The CDR3 bases are TGTGCCAGCAGCTTCTCCGGGGAAGGAAAAGCTTTCTTT.

The chain employs TRBV19 and TRBJ2-1, with D perhaps matching TRBD2 (6 bases). CDR3 length: 15 amino acids. From germline, CDR1 is LNHDA and CDR2 SQIVND (reference sequence). V gave up 6 bases and J gave up 4 bases, with 16 bases separating them. CDR3 in DNA: TGTGCCAGTAGGCCTACTTGGGACTGGTACAATGAGCAGTTCTTC. Translating gives CASRPTWDWYNEQFF.

This clone was seen a single time. The chain has TRBV27 and TRBJ2-7; the D call may be TRBD1 or TRBD2 (8 bases each). The germline V and J ends were trimmed by 5 bases and 0 bases, with 26 bases remaining between them. The germline V gene encodes CDR1 MNHEY and CDR2 SMNVEV (reference sequence). CDR3 length equals 19 residues. CDR3 nucleotides: TGTGCCAGCAGTCCCGGACAGGGTGTCTTTAGCGGGGCCTCCTACGAGCAGTACTTC. This translates into CASSPGQGVFSGASYEQYF.

CDR3 sequence (DNA): TGTGCCAGCAGCGTAGTTCCAGCTCTGGGCCCGTTTGAGCAGTTCTTC. Translating it yields CASSVVPALGPFEQFF. The V gene is TRBV9, the J gene TRBJ2-1; D call uncertain. This CDR3 is 16 amino acids long. The germline V gene has CDR1 SGDLS and CDR2 YYNGEE. The V gene lost 0 bases and the J gene lost 9 bases, with 19 bases spanning the gap.

This chain uses TRBV7-9 with TRBJ2-1; no reliable D call. The CDR3 spans 15 residues. Germline-derived CDR1 and CDR2 are SEHNR and FQNEAQ (reference sequence). The V and J ends lost 0 bases and 7 bases respectively, with 13 bases between them. In DNA, the CDR3 is TGTGCCAGCAGCTTAGCACTGGGTCTAGGAAATGAGCAGTTCTTC. This sequence encodes CASSLALGLGNEQFF.

The sample holds one count of this clone. The chain combines TRBV18 with TRBJ1-1; D call uncertain. Per the germline V gene, CDR1 is KGHSH and CDR2 is LQKENI. With 0 bases removed from V and 3 bases from J, the gap between germline ends came to 5 bases. This CDR3 spans 13 amino acids. The CDR3 here is CASSPPQDTEAFF. The CDR3 coding sequence is TGTGCCAGCTCACCACCCCAGGACACTGAAGCTTTCTTT.

This clone was found once. V usage is TRBV27 and J usage is TRBJ2-3, with TRBD2 identical over 10 bases. This CDR3 comprises 18 residues. The germline V gene has CDR1 MNHEY and CDR2 SMNVEV (reference sequence). The junction had 11 bases not matched to a gene; V was cut back by 5 bases and J by 0 bases. CDR3: CASSLAGDRFRSTDTQYF. CDR3 nucleotides: TGTGCCAGCAGTCTAGCGGGAGATCGATTTAGGAGCACAGATACGCAGTATTTT.

The chain carries TRBV25-1 and TRBJ2-1; D remains ambiguous. V was pared by 8 bases and J by 2 bases, with 19 bases between. This CDR3 comprises 16 residues. Germline CDR1 and CDR2: MGHDK and SYGVNS. This CDR3 is CASGNFSSNTYNEQFF. Here the CDR3 DNA reads TGTGCCAGCGGAAATTTCTCTAGTAACACCTACAATGAGCAGTTCTTC.

The chain couples TRBV29-1 to TRBJ1-1; D gene unclear. The CDR3 runs to 14 residues. Deletions cut 5 bases from V and 0 bases from J, with 13 bases between. The germline CDR1 and CDR2 sequences are SQVTM and ANQGSEA. The CDR3 here is CSVSPGSMNTEAFF. The CDR3, as DNA: TGCAGCGTTTCCCCGGGATCGATGAACACTGAAGCTTTCTTT.

The rearrangement links TRBV5-4 to TRBJ1-2; 8 positions match TRBD1. Germline assignment: CDR1 SGHNT and CDR2 YYREEE (reference sequence). The CDR3 length is 13 residues. Germline trimming cut 4 bases from V and 5 bases from J; bases unmatched to any gene: 4. The CDR3 DNA follows: TGTGCCAGCAGCGCCGGGACAGGTTATGGCTACACCTTC. Amino acids: CASSAGTGYGYTF.

CDR3 in DNA: TGTGCCAGCAGTTCACGGGGGGTTTTATTGCGTGAGCAGTTCTTC. Its protein is CASSSRGVLLREQFF. The chain combines TRBV6-5 with TRBJ2-1, with 7 bases matching TRBD2. CDR1 and CDR2 (germline): MNHEY, SVGAGI. The CDR3 sequence is 15 residues long. Trimming took 4 bases from V and 9 from J; bases not matched to a gene: 12.

Worth noting for this clone: A junction boundary mismatches the germline segment, possibly from a read error. This chain links TRBV5-4 with TRBJ2-5; 11 nucleotides match TRBD2. The CDR3 spans 14 residues. CDR1 and CDR2 from the germline V gene are SGHNT and YYREEE (reference sequence). In DNA, the CDR3 is TGCGCCAGCAGCTCTGGACTAGCGGGAGAGACCCAGTACTTC. It translates to CASSSGLAGETQYF.

Here the CDR3 DNA reads TGCGCCAGCAGTGCCCAGGGGGGGCAAAGGTTAACCTTC. Protein product: CASSAQGGQRLTF. The chain is built from TRBV10-1 and TRBJ1-2; 7 bases agree with TRBD1. Germline trimming cut 4 bases from V and 14 bases from J; bases unmatched to any gene: 13. Per the germline V gene, CDR1 is WNHNN and CDR2 is SYGVQD (reference sequence). This CDR3 spans 13 amino acids.

This clone was picked up a small number of times. The chain has TRBV2 and TRBJ1-3, with no clear D. Germline assignment: CDR1 SNHLY and CDR2 FYNNEI. V was trimmed by 7 bases and J by 0 bases, leaving 10 bases between them. The CDR3 has 14 residues. The CDR3 region has the DNA TGTGCCAGCATCATAGGGAACTCTGGAAACACCATATATTTT. Amino acid sequence: CASIIGNSGNTIYF.

This clone was recorded a few times. V and J are TRBV7-9 and TRBJ2-1; no firm D call. This CDR3 is built from 13 residues. Trimming removed 1 base from V and 9 bases from J, with 10 bases in between. Germline CDR1 reads SEHNR; CDR2 reads FQNEAQ (reference sequence). CDR3 nucleotide sequence: TGTGCCAGCAGCTTAGGATACATCCCTGAGCAGTTCTTC. Its protein is CASSLGYIPEQFF.

J is TRBJ2-7 and V is TRBV11-3; 9 nucleotides match TRBD1. V trimming: 4 bases; J trimming: 0 bases; junction bases outside the gene matches: 4. The CDR3 consists of 15 residues. Germline values: CDR1 SGHNT, CDR2 YENEEA. The CDR3 DNA reads TGTGCCAGCAGCTGGGACAGGGCGAGCTCCTACGAGCAGTACTTC. Amino acid sequence: CASSWDRASSYEQYF.

This clone has just a few counts. The V call is TRBV6-5, the J call TRBJ1-3; D not certain. The germline gives CDR1 MNHEY, CDR2 SVGAGI. This CDR3 contains 16 residues. The V and J ends lost 0 bases and 0 bases respectively, with 9 bases between them. The CDR3 loop reads CASSYSFLSSGNTIYF. In nucleotides, the CDR3 is TGTGCCAGCAGTTACTCTTTCTTGAGCTCTGGAAACACCATATATTTT.

This clone was recorded many times. The rearrangement uses TRBV2 and TRBJ2-7, with a weak D call TRBD1 (6 bases). The CDR3 has 13 amino acids. Germline assignment: CDR1 SNHLY and CDR2 FYNNEI. V lost 7 bases and J lost 4, with 14 bases in between. The chain's CDR3 is CASTHRVAYEQYF. The CDR3 region has the DNA TGTGCCAGCACCCACAGGGTAGCGTACGAGCAGTACTTC.

This chain links TRBV2 with TRBJ2-1; D remains unclear. The CDR3 totals 18 residues. Trimming removed 6 bases from V and 2 bases from J, with 23 bases in between. Per the germline V gene, CDR1 is SNHLY and CDR2 is FYNNEI. In DNA form, the CDR3 reads TGTGCCAGCAGCGAACTACGTAAATGGTTGCGGACCTACAATGAGCAGTTCTTC. As protein: CASSELRKWLRTYNEQFF.

This clone occurred once. The chain joins TRBV4-1 to TRBJ1-4; D unclear. The ends were cut back, 0 bases at V and 3 bases at J, with 11 bases in the middle. Germline V gene sequence: CDR1 MGHRA, CDR2 YSYEKL. This CDR3 is 16 amino acids long. CDR3 in amino acids: CASSQDEGDANEKLFF. DNA for the CDR3: TGCGCCAGCAGCCAAGATGAGGGAGACGCTAATGAAAAACTGTTTTTT.

The gene calls are TRBV29-1 and TRBJ2-7; TRBD1 is a possible D gene (6 bases). There are 11 residues in the CDR3. Trimming stripped 7 bases from V and 9 bases from J, with 16 bases between. Germline V lookup: CDR1 SQVTM, CDR2 ANQGSEA. CDR3 DNA sequence: TGCAGCGCCTCGGGACAAGGCGCGCAGTACTTC. It yields the protein CSASGQGAQYF.

The rearrangement links TRBV6-6 to TRBJ2-6; D remains ambiguous. The CDR3 is 12 amino acids. CDR1 is MNHNY, CDR2 SVGAGI, per germline (reference sequence). Trimming left V 6 bases short and J 4 bases short, with 4 bases between. The CDR3 coding sequence is TGTGCCAGCAGGGGGGGGGCCAACGTCCTGACTTTC. This codes for CASRGGANVLTF.

The CDR3 DNA sequence: TGTGCCAGCAGTTCTCAGGGAACTGGGGCCAACGTCCTGACTTTC. Protein sequence: CASSSQGTGANVLTF. This chain uses TRBV6-5 with TRBJ2-6; D is possibly TRBD1 (5 bases). V gave up 4 bases and J gave up 2 bases, with 9 bases separating them. Germline lookup yields CDR1 MNHEY and CDR2 SVGAGI. This CDR3 comprises 15 residues.

The chain uses TRBV27 and TRBJ2-1; D not resolved. Germline V gives CDR1 MNHEY, CDR2 SMNVEV (reference sequence). With 5 bases removed from V and 8 bases from J, the gap between germline ends came to 13 bases. CDR3 size: 13 residues. CDR3 nucleotides: TGTGCCAGCAGTACCAGTAGGATCCATGAGCAGTTCTTC. It specifies CASSTSRIHEQFF.

This clone has just one count. The chain joins TRBV16 to TRBJ2-2; a weak D match, TRBD2 (5 bases). The CDR3 has 14 residues. CDR1 is KGHSY, CDR2 FQNENV, per germline. The ends were cut back, 0 bases at V and 6 bases at J, with 8 bases in the middle. Here the CDR3 DNA reads TGTGCCAGCAGCCAATCCAGGACTGCCGGGGAGCTGTTTTTT. Its translation is CASSQSRTAGELFF.